These 14 T cell receptor beta chains were sequenced from one sample in a study of T-cell memory formation after mild COVID-19. TCRdb re-called the 5' RACE reads through MiXCR, storing one row per CDR3 protein. The top ten hold under 8.5% of the sample, which has about 560,000 distinct CDR3 sequences, less than 25% seen once. Sequenced input: PBMCs or a T cell subset sorted from them (not recorded which). These TCRs come from an adult woman who had mild COVID-19 (a few samples of this study predate the infection). Cell type and time point are not known.

This chain links TRBV30 with TRBJ2-7; tentatively, D is TRBD1 (7 bases). Germline CDR1 and CDR2: GTSNPN and SVGIG (reference sequence). Deletions cut 3 bases from V and 2 bases from J, with 14 bases between. The CDR3 totals 14 residues. The DNA of the CDR3 is TGTGCCTGGAGAGGAGGGGACAGTCCCTACGAGCAGTACTTC. Its protein is CAWRGGDSPYEQYF.

This clonotype showed up just a few times. The chain couples TRBV12-3 or TRBV12-4 to TRBJ2-3; the D is unclear. This CDR3 is 13 amino acids long. V lost 3 bases, J lost 5 bases, and 9 bases lay in between. CDR3 sequence reads: CASSLRFGDTQYF. The CDR3 DNA follows: TGTGCCAGCAGTTTGAGGTTCGGAGATACGCAGTATTTT.

This clonotype was seen a handful of times. CDR3: CATSDAAGGNNEQFF. DNA of the CDR3: TGTGCCACCAGTGACGCAGCGGGAGGGAACAATGAGCAGTTCTTC. This rearrangement joins TRBV24-1 to TRBJ2-1, with 10 bases fitting TRBD2. Germline CDR1 KGHDR, CDR2 SFDVKD. V dropped 4 bases and J dropped 5; count of bases not matched to a gene: 4. CDR3 length: 15 amino acids.

V and J are TRBV7-9 and TRBJ1-2, with a possible D match to TRBD1 (6 bases). Germline V gives CDR1 SEHNR, CDR2 FQNEAQ (reference sequence). V lost 8 bases to trimming and J lost 3 bases, with 13 bases between them. The CDR3 contains 13 residues. The CDR3 DNA is TGTGCCAGCGTTTCTGCAGGGGACTATGGCTACACCTTC. Translation gives CASVSAGDYGYTF.

The V call is TRBV4-3, the J call TRBJ2-1; no reliable D call. The CDR3 consists of 14 residues. From germline, CDR1 is LGHNA and CDR2 YSLEER. Trimming pared 1 base from V and 9 bases from J, leaving 13 bases between. CDR3 DNA: TGCGCCAGCAGCCAAGCTTTGACCAGATTTGAGCAGTTCTTC. Translating it yields CASSQALTRFEQFF.

This clonotype was seen a few times. The J gene is TRBJ2-3, the V gene TRBV9; 7 bases are shared with TRBD2. This CDR3 spans 15 amino acids. Germline-derived CDR1 and CDR2 are SGDLS and YYNGEE. Trimming removed 1 base from V and 3 bases from J; junction bases left unmatched: 5. CDR3 sequence (DNA): TGTGCCAGCAGCGTAAGGGGCGGGGGTACAGATACGCAGTATTTT. It encodes CASSVRGGGTDTQYF.

V and J are TRBV20-1 and TRBJ2-7; 11 nucleotides agree with TRBD2. The junction had 7 bases not matched to a gene; V was cut back by 0 bases and J by 0 bases. The CDR3 is 17 residues long. Germline loops: CDR1 DFQATT, CDR2 SNEGSKA (reference sequence). The chain's CDR3 is CSARDPTSGGPSYEQYF. DNA of the CDR3: TGCAGTGCTAGAGATCCCACTAGCGGGGGCCCCTCCTACGAGCAGTACTTC.

This clonotype was found a few times. V usage is TRBV20-1 and J usage is TRBJ1-1, with 7 bases matching TRBD1. This CDR3 is built from 13 residues. CDR1 is DFQATT and CDR2 is SNEGSKA in the germline V gene (reference sequence). With V trimmed by 3 bases and J by 6 bases, 7 bases remained unmatched. This CDR3 reads CSAREDRVAEAFF. CDR3 bases: TGCAGTGCTAGGGAAGACAGGGTGGCTGAAGCTTTCTTT.

The chain employs TRBV6-5 and TRBJ2-5, with D tentatively TRBD2 (6 bases). CDR1 MNHEY and CDR2 SVGAGI come from the germline V gene. The CDR3 extends over 12 amino acids. V gave up 5 bases and J gave up 8 bases, with 12 bases separating them. CDR3 protein: CASSRPGTTQYF. The CDR3 DNA sequence: TGTGCCAGCAGTCGACCCGGGACTACCCAGTACTTC.

This clonotype was recorded at least ten times. The rearrangement uses TRBV4-1 and TRBJ2-5; D tentatively reads TRBD1 or TRBD2 (5 bases each). Germline values: CDR1 MGHRA, CDR2 YSYEKL. Trimming shortened V by 0 bases and J by 3 bases, and 11 bases separated the two germline ends. This CDR3 region has 15 residues. The CDR3, as DNA: TGCGCCAGCAGCCAAGAGGGACGCCTGGAAGAGACCCAGTACTTC. Protein sequence: CASSQEGRLEETQYF.

There are a few counts of this clonotype. The genes are TRBV24-1 and TRBJ2-7; 11 bases are shared with TRBD1. V trimming: 1 base; J trimming: 4 bases; junction bases outside the gene matches: 2. This CDR3 is 15 amino acids long. Looked up from germline, CDR1 is KGHDR and CDR2 is SFDVKD. CDR3 DNA sequence: TGTGCCACCAGTGATTTAGGACAGGGGGCTTACGAGCAGTACTTC. Encoded protein: CATSDLGQGAYEQYF.

This clonotype came up a few times. CDR3 DNA sequence: TGTGCCAGCAGCCTTCGGTTTGGAACTAATGAAAAACTGTTTTTT. This codes for CASSLRFGTNEKLFF. The J gene is TRBJ1-4, the V gene TRBV14; D not certain. CDR3 length: 15 amino acids. Germline CDR1 SGHDN, CDR2 FVKESK. V was shortened by 4 bases and J by 1 base, with 10 bases between the two germline ends.

The chain has TRBV6-5 and TRBJ1-1; 9 nucleotides agree with TRBD1. The CDR3 loop spans 18 amino acids. Germline V gene data show CDR1 as MNHEY and CDR2 as SVGAGI. V lost 2 bases and J lost 4; bases outside the gene matches: 14. CDR3 amino acids: CASSYGDREAAGTTEAFF. The CDR3 region has the DNA TGTGCCAGCAGTTACGGGGACAGGGAGGCCGCCGGAACCACTGAAGCTTTCTTT.

This clonotype was counted a few times. This chain uses TRBV21-1 with TRBJ2-2; TRBD1, the table's D call, lacks a check against the DNA. TRBV21-1 has pseudogene status. This CDR3 has 21 amino acids. CDR3 loop: CASSVGGWDPRVNPNTGELFF. In nucleotides, the CDR3 is TGTGCCAGCAGTGTCGGGGGCTGGGACCCCAGAGTGAACCCGAACACCGGGGAGCTGTTTTTT.